Listed here are 21 T cell receptor beta chains from one sample, sequenced in a study of blood T cell repertoires in COVID-19. Profiled with immunoSEQ multiplex PCR; TCRdb holds only in-frame clones, not every one. The sample yields fewer than 200,000 clones, 84% seen once. Sequenced input: PBMCs or T cells enriched from blood (not recorded which). All receptors derive from a middle-aged man who had recovered from COVID-19.

The V gene is TRBV28, the J gene TRBJ1-1; no definite D call. V gave up 3 bases and J gave up 5 bases, with 13 bases separating them. The CDR3 runs 14 residues. Germline V gene lookup returns CDR1 MDHEN and CDR2 SYDVKM. The DNA for the CDR3 is TGTGCCAGCAGTTTGGAGTTAAGCGGGACTGAAGCTTTCTTT. This translates into CASSLELSGTEAFF. The entire variable domain, with the rest obtained from reference TRBV28 and TRBJ1-1, is as follows: DVKVTQSSRYLVKRTGEKVFLECVQDMDHENMFWYRQDPGLGLRLIYFSYDVKMKEKGDIPEGYSVSREKKERFSLILESASTNQTSMYLCASSLELSGTEAFFGQGTRLTVV.

The rearrangement uses TRBV6-5 and TRBJ1-1, with TRBD1 matching over 7 bases. Trimming cost V 2 bases and J 11 bases; bases outside gene matches: 5. CDR3 length: 12 amino acids. CDR1 is MNHEY, CDR2 SVGAGI, per germline. The CDR3 spells CASSYAGGGAFF. CDR3 nucleotides: TGTGCCAGCAGTTACGCAGGGGGTGGTGCTTTCTTT.

In DNA, the CDR3 is TGTGCCAGCAACGGGGGACTCAGCTCCTACGAGCAGTACTTC. Translating it yields CASNGGLSSYEQYF. This sequence joins TRBV2 and TRBJ2-7, with a weak D call TRBD2 (6 bases). Germline V lookup: CDR1 SNHLY, CDR2 FYNNEI. This CDR3 has 14 residues. The V and J ends lost 7 bases and 0 bases respectively, with 13 bases between them.

V gene TRBV18 combines with J gene TRBJ1-1, with D maybe TRBD1 (5 bases). The germline V and J ends were trimmed by 6 bases and 4 bases, with 12 bases remaining between them. CDR1 KGHSH and CDR2 LQKENI come from the germline V gene. The CDR3 consists of 13 residues. In nucleotides, the CDR3 is TGTGCCAGCTCCCAACGGGGGACCACTGAAGCTTTCTTT. Its translation is CASSQRGTTEAFF.

J is TRBJ1-1 and V is TRBV14; 9 bases are shared with TRBD1. J was trimmed by 3 bases and V by 5 bases; bases with no gene match: 7. The CDR3 totals 15 residues. Germline values: CDR1 SGHDN, CDR2 FVKESK. The CDR3 DNA is TGTGCCAGCAGCTCAATGGGACAGGGCGACACTGAAGCTTTCTTT. Protein: CASSSMGQGDTEAFF.

The chain carries TRBV10-3 and TRBJ1-1; 7 bases line up with TRBD1. CDR1 is ENHRY and CDR2 is SYGVKD in the germline V gene. The CDR3 contains 14 residues. V was clipped by 7 bases and J by 0 bases; unmatched bases: 5. The CDR3 sequence: CAIKSGTVNTEAFF. DNA for the CDR3: TGTGCCATCAAGTCCGGGACAGTGAACACTGAAGCTTTCTTT.

V usage is TRBV3-1 (or the pseudogene TRBV3-2) and J usage is TRBJ2-3; D is possibly TRBD1 (5 bases). Trimming pared 4 bases from V and 3 bases from J, leaving 11 bases between. The CDR3 runs to 14 residues. CDR1 and CDR2 from the germline V gene are LGHDT and YNNKEL (reference sequence). The CDR3 DNA is TGTGCCAGCAGCCGGCAGGGCGCGACAGATACGCAGTATTTT. Protein sequence: CASSRQGATDTQYF.

The CDR3 nucleotides read TGTGCCAGCAGCGCCGCACAGGATAATACGCAGTATTTT. Protein: CASSAAQDNTQYF. J is TRBJ2-3 and V is TRBV5-4, with a weak D call TRBD1 (5 bases). There are 13 residues in the CDR3. Trimming removed 4 bases at V and 7 bases at J, with 13 bases between. The germline V gene has CDR1 SGHNT and CDR2 YYREEE (reference sequence).

V and J are TRBV4-1 and TRBJ1-1; no clear D gene. Trimming removed 4 bases from V and 4 bases from J, with 16 bases in between. From germline, CDR1 is MGHRA and CDR2 YSYEKL. This CDR3 has 15 residues. CDR3 bases: TGCGCCAGCAGCCCCGGGGAGGGCCTCGGCACTGAAGCTTTCTTT. Protein sequence: CASSPGEGLGTEAFF.

V usage is TRBV5-1 and J usage is TRBJ1-2; the match to TRBD1 covers 9 bases. Trimming removed 2 bases from V and 2 bases from J; junction bases left unmatched: 10. There are 17 residues in the CDR3. Germline CDR1 and CDR2: SGHRS and YFSETQ. The CDR3 here is CASSLGTGREKNYGYTF. The CDR3 DNA reads as TGCGCCAGCAGCTTAGGGACAGGGAGGGAGAAAAACTATGGCTACACCTTC.

This chain links TRBV18 with TRBJ1-6; D gene unclear. Germline values: CDR1 KGHSH, CDR2 LQKENI. CDR3 length: 13 residues. V shed 5 bases and J shed 7 bases, with 9 bases lying between them. The CDR3 loop reads CASSSSRNSPLHF. The CDR3, as DNA: TGTGCCAGCTCATCTAGCCGGAATTCACCCCTCCACTTT. The complete variable domain, with remaining parts taken from reference TRBV18 and TRBJ1-6, reads NAGVMQNPRHLVRRRGQEARLRCSPMKGHSHVYWYRQLPEEGLKFMVYLQKENIIDESGMPKERFSAEFPKEGPSILRIQQVVRGDSAAYFCASSSSRNSPLHFGNGTRLTVT.

This chain connects TRBV14 to TRBJ1-1, with 7 bases lining up with TRBD1. CDR1 and CDR2 from the germline V gene are SGHDN and FVKESK. The J segment lost 0 bases and the V segment lost 4 bases, leaving 2 bases of the junction unmatched. The CDR3 totals 14 residues. The CDR3 is CASSRTGVNTEAFF. The CDR3 DNA sequence: TGTGCCAGCAGCCGCACAGGGGTGAACACTGAAGCTTTCTTT.

This clone was detected only once. The chain links TRBV28 to TRBJ2-1, with TRBD2 matching 10 bases. CDR3 size: 15 residues. In germline, CDR1 is MDHEN, CDR2 SYDVKM. V was clipped by 6 bases and J by 3 bases; unmatched bases: 5. CDR3 coding DNA: TGTGCCAGCAGGACACTAGCGGGGAGCTACAATGAGCAGTTCTTC. Translation: CASRTLAGSYNEQFF.

This chain uses TRBV10-1 with TRBJ1-3, with TRBD1 matching over 8 bases. Germline loops: CDR1 WNHNN, CDR2 SYGVQD (reference sequence). This CDR3 region has 15 residues. V lost 10 bases to trimming and J lost 4 bases; unmatched junction nucleotides: 12. The CDR3 nucleotides are TGCGCCACCGATTGGACAGGGAGGTCGGGAAACACCATATATTTT. It encodes CATDWTGRSGNTIYF.

The rearrangement uses TRBV28 and TRBJ2-5; D perhaps matches TRBD1 (6 bases). Between the trimmed V and J ends, which lost 4 bases and 4 bases, there was a span of 7 bases. Germline lookup yields CDR1 MDHEN and CDR2 SYDVKM. CDR3 length: 12 residues. CDR3 nucleotide sequence: TGTGCCAGCAGTTCCAGGGGAGAGACCCAGTACTTC. Its translation is CASSSRGETQYF. The variable domain in full, completed from reference TRBV28 and TRBJ2-5, reads DVKVTQSSRYLVKRTGEKVFLECVQDMDHENMFWYRQDPGLGLRLIYFSYDVKMKEKGDIPEGYSVSREKKERFSLILESASTNQTSMYLCASSSRGETQYFGPGTRLLVL.

This clone occurred a few times. The V and J genes are TRBV5-1 and TRBJ1-3, with D possibly being TRBD1 (5 bases). Per germline, CDR1 SGHRS and CDR2 YFSETQ. This CDR3 is built from 12 residues. V shed 0 bases and J shed 7 bases, with 5 bases lying between them. The CDR3 is CASSLEGNTIYF. The CDR3, as DNA: TGCGCCAGCAGCTTGGAGGGGAACACCATATATTTT.

This clone was counted ten times or more. The gene calls are TRBV3-1 (or the pseudogene TRBV3-2) and TRBJ2-2, with TRBD1 identical over 7 bases. With 3 bases clipped from V and 3 bases from J, the junction kept 7 bases outside the gene matches. CDR1 is LGHDT and CDR2 is YNNKEL in the germline V gene (reference sequence). The CDR3 consists of 16 residues. The CDR3 loop is CASSQPGQPDTGELFF. CDR3 nucleotides: TGTGCCAGCAGCCAGCCGGGACAGCCCGACACCGGGGAGCTGTTTTTT.

This chain connects TRBV30 to TRBJ2-2; 8 bases are a match to TRBD2. The V gene end was trimmed by 1 base and the J gene end by 0 bases; junction bases not matched to a gene: 1. The germline gives CDR1 GTSNPN, CDR2 SVGIG (reference sequence). The CDR3 is made up of 15 amino acids. In DNA, the CDR3 is TGTGCCTGGAGTGCGGGACTAGCGAACACCGGGGAGCTGTTTTTT. It is translated as CAWSAGLANTGELFF.

The rearrangement links TRBV25-1 to TRBJ1-3; 10 nucleotides align to TRBD1. Germline values: CDR1 MGHDK, CDR2 SYGVNS. The CDR3 extends over 15 amino acids. The J segment lost 2 bases and the V segment lost 4 bases, leaving 2 bases of the junction unmatched. CDR3 in amino acids: CASSGGQGAGNTIYF. The CDR3, as DNA: TGTGCCAGCAGTGGCGGACAGGGGGCTGGAAACACCATATATTTT.

This rearrangement joins TRBV7-3 to TRBJ2-7, with 10 bases that match TRBD1. The CDR3 consists of 15 residues. V was clipped by 5 bases and J by 3 bases; unmatched bases: 7. The germline V gene encodes CDR1 SGHTA and CDR2 FQGTGA. The CDR3 DNA is TGTGCCAGCAGCAGAGACAGGGGGCGGAACTACGAGCAGTACTTC. Residues: CASSRDRGRNYEQYF.

The V and J genes are TRBV30 and TRBJ1-1, with D possibly TRBD1 on 5 matching bases. The CDR3 consists of 13 residues. The V and J ends lost 3 bases and 4 bases respectively, with 12 bases between them. Per germline, CDR1 GTSNPN and CDR2 SVGIG (reference sequence). This chain's CDR3 is CAWRPRQRTEAFF. The CDR3 nucleotides read TGTGCCTGGAGACCACGACAGCGCACTGAAGCTTTCTTT.